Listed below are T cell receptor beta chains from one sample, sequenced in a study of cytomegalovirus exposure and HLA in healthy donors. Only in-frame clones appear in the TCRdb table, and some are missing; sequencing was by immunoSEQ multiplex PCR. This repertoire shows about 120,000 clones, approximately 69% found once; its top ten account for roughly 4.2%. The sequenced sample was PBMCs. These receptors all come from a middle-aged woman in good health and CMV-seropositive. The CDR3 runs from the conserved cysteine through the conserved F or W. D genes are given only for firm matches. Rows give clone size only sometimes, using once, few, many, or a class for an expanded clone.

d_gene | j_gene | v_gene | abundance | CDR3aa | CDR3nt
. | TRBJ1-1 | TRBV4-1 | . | CASSQDLQQSLAFF | TGCGCCAGCAGCCAAGATCTTCAACAGTCTCTAGCTTTCTTT
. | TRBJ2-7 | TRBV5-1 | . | CASSFSRSYEQYF | TGCGCCAGCAGCTTTAGTCGCTCCTACGAGCAGTACTTC
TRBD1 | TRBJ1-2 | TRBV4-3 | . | CASSQVGQGFRGYTF | TGCGCCAGCAGCCAAGTGGGACAGGGTTTTCGGGGCTACACCTTC
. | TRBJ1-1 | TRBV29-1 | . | CSVVRAEAFF | TGCAGCGTTGTGAGGGCTGAAGCTTTCTTT
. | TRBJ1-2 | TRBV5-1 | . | CASSLGIGEPGYTF | TGCGCCAGCAGCTTGGGTATAGGGGAACCTGGCTACACCTTC
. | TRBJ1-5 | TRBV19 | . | CASSIRVGGNQPQHF | TGTGCCAGTAGTATCAGGGTAGGTGGCAATCAGCCCCAGCATTTT
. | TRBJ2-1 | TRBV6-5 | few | CATKSSYNEQFF | TGTGCCACCAAGAGCTCCTACAATGAGCAGTTCTTC
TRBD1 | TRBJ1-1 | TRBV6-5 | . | CASSYPRTGGWTEAFF | TGTGCCAGCAGTTACCCAAGGACAGGGGGTTGGACTGAAGCTTTCTTT
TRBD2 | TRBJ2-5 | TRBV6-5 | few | CATTAGAQETQYF | TGTGCCACCACCGCGGGAGCTCAAGAGACCCAGTACTTC
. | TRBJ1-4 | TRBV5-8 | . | CASSLMGGGELFF | TGTGCCAGCAGCCTAATGGGGGGAGGAGAACTGTTTTTT
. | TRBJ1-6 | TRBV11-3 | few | CASSLYGNSPLHF | TGTGCCAGCAGCTTATACGGGAATTCACCCCTCCACTTT
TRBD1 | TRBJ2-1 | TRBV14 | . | CASSLFAGGSDNEQFF | TGTGCCAGCAGCCTTTTCGCAGGGGGATCGGACAATGAGCAGTTCTTC
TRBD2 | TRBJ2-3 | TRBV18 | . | CASSPRLAGGTDTQYF | TGTGCCAGCTCACCACGACTAGCGGGAGGCACAGATACGCAGTATTTT
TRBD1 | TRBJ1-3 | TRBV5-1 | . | CASSLDRGDSGNTIYF | TGCGCCAGCAGCTTAGACAGGGGGGACTCTGGAAACACCATATATTTT
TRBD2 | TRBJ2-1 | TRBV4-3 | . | CASSQELAGGSAGDEQFF | TGCGCTAGCAGCCAAGAACTAGCGGGGGGGTCCGCTGGGGATGAGCAGTTCTTC
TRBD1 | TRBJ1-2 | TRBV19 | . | CASSNDRVRDYGYNRTF | TGTGCCAGTAGTAACGACAGGGTAAGAGACTATGGCTATAATCGAACCTTC
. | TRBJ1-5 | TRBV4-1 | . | CASSQEGSSNQPQHF | TGCGCCAGCAGCCAAGAGGGGAGTAGCAATCAGCCCCAGCATTTT
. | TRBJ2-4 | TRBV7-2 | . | CTSSLESGRAKNIQYF | TGTACCAGCAGCTTAGAAAGCGGGCGAGCCAAAAACATTCAGTACTTC
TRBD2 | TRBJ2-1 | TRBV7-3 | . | CASSLTSGRIRNEQFF | TGTGCCAGCAGCTTAACTAGCGGGAGGATTAGGAATGAGCAGTTCTTC
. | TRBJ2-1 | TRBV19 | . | CASSIFVGGLTYNEQFF | TGTGCCAGTAGTATTTTTGTCGGCGGCTTGACCTACAATGAGCAGTTCTTC
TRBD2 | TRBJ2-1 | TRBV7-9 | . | CASSLASPSGSAEQFF | TGTGCCAGCAGCTTAGCGTCTCCTAGCGGGAGCGCCGAGCAGTTCTTC
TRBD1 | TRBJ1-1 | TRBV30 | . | CAWSPWDRGSIEAFF | TGTGCCTGGAGTCCCTGGGACAGGGGGTCCATTGAAGCTTTCTTT
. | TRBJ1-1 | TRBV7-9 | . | CSSSQTAGELRWIAFF | TGTTCCAGCAGCCAGACGGCGGGAGAGTTGAGGTGGATAGCTTTCTTT
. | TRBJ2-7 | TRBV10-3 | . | CAISESTGKSYEQYF | TGTGCCATCAGTGAGTCTACAGGAAAGTCCTACGAGCAGTACTTC
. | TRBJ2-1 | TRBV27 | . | CASSPPAAGVRNEQFF | TGTGCCAGCAGCCCCCCGGCGGCAGGGGTGAGGAATGAGCAGTTCTTC
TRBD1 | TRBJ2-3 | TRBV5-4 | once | CASSLGGTGKEDTQYF | TGTGCCAGCAGCTTGGGCGGGACAGGGAAGGAGGATACGCAGTATTTT
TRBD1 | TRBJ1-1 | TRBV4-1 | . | CASRWDRGFTEAFF | TGCGCCAGCAGGTGGGACAGGGGATTTACTGAAGCTTTCTTT
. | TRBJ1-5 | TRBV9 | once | CASSVGVAGHQPQHF | TGTGCCAGCAGCGTAGGGGTCGCAGGTCATCAGCCCCAGCATTTT
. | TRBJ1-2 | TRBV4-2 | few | CASSQDEVRRVPLANYGYTF | TGTGCCAGCAGCCAAGATGAGGTCCGGAGGGTCCCACTAGCTAACTATGGCTACACCTTC
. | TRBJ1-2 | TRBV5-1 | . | CASSNDSPYGYTF | TGCGCCAGCAGCAACGACAGCCCGTATGGCTACACCTTC
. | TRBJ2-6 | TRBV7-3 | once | CASSLGFGGPGANVLTF | TGTGCCAGCAGCTTAGGATTCGGGGGGCCTGGGGCCAACGTCCTGACTTTC
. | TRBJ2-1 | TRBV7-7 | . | CASSLTGGDYNEQFF | TGTGCTAGCAGCTTAACGGGGGGCGACTACAATGAGCAGTTCTTC
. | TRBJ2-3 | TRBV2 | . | CASSQGYEAQYF | TGTGCCAGCAGTCAGGGTTATGAGGCGCAGTATTTT
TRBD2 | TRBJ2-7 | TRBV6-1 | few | CASSEMAGLASYEQYF | TGTGCCAGCAGTGAAATGGCAGGACTAGCTAGCTACGAGCAGTACTTC
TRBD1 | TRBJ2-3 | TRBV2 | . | CASSRQGTFTDTQYF | TGTGCCAGCAGTCGACAGGGGACGTTCACAGATACGCAGTATTTT
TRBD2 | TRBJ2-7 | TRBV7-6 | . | CASSLGTSGRRSYEQYF | TGTGCCAGCAGCTTAGGGACTAGCGGGAGGCGCTCCTACGAGCAGTACTTC
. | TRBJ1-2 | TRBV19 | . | CASSIGWGLLYYGYTF | TGTGCCAGTAGTATAGGATGGGGCCTCCTCTACTATGGCTACACCTTC
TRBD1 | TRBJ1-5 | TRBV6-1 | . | CASNGQGALIQPQHF | TGTGCCAGCAATGGACAGGGGGCGCTTATTCAGCCCCAGCATTTT
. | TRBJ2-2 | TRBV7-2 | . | CASSLERAGELFF | TGTGCCAGCAGCTTAGAGAGGGCCGGGGAGCTGTTTTTT
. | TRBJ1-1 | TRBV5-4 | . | CASSVSGKKNTEAFF | TGTGCCAGCAGCGTCTCAGGGAAGAAGAACACTGAAGCTTTCTTT
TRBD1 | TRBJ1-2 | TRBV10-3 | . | CAISGPGQGIYGYTF | TGTGCCATCAGTGGCCCGGGACAGGGGATCTATGGCTACACCTTC
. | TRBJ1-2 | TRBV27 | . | CASSPLEGYYGYTF | TGTGCCAGCAGCCCCCTGGAGGGTTACTATGGCTACACCTTC
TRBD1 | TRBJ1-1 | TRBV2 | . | CASSVEGASMNTEAFF | TGTGCCAGCAGTGTTGAGGGGGCGAGTATGAACACTGAAGCTTTCTTT
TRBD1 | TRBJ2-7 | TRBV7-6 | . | CASSLQVGQDYEQYF | TGTGCCAGCAGCCTTCAAGTGGGACAGGACTACGAGCAGTACTTC
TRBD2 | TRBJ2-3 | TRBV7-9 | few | CSSSLGLAGGTDTQYF | TGTTCCAGCAGCTTAGGGCTAGCGGGAGGAACAGATACGCAGTATTTT
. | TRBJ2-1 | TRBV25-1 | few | CASQTTYNEQFF | TGTGCCAGCCAAACAACCTACAATGAGCAGTTCTTC
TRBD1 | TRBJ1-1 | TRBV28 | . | CASSSPGQALFEAFF | TGTGCCAGCAGTTCACCGGGACAGGCTCTTTTTGAAGCTTTCTTT
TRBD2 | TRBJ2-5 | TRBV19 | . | CASSPLREGWETQYF | TGTGCCAGTAGTCCTCTGCGGGAGGGCTGGGAGACCCAGTACTTC
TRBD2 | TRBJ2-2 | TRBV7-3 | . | CATGARGTNTGELFF | TGTGCCACCGGGGCGCGGGGGACTAACACCGGGGAGCTGTTTTTT
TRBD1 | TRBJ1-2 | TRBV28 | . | CASSSTTGGGGYGYTF | TGTGCCAGCAGCTCGACCACAGGGGGTGGTGGCTATGGCTACACCTTC
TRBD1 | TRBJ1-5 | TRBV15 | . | CATSRRDRNQPQHF | TGTGCCACCAGCAGAAGGGACAGAAATCAGCCCCAGCATTTT
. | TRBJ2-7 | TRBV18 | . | CASSPATGASGQYF | TGTGCCAGCTCACCCGCGACAGGAGCCTCAGGGCAGTACTTC
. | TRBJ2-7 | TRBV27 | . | CASGSLDRLNEQYF | TGTGCCAGCGGATCCCTAGACAGGCTCAACGAGCAGTACTTC
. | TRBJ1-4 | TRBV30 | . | CAWSGTGQEKLFF | TGTGCCTGGAGTGGCACCGGACAGGAAAAACTGTTTTTT